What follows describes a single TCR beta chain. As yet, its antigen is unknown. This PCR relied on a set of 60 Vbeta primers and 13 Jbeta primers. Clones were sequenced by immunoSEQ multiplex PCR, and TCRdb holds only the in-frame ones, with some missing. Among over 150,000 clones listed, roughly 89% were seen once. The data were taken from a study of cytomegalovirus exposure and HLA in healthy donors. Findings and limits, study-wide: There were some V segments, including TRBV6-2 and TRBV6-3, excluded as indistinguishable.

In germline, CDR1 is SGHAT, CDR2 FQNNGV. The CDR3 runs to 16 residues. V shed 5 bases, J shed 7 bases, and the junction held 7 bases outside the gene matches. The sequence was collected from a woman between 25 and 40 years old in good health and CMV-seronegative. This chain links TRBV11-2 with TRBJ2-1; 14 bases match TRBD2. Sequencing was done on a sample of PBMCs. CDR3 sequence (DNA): TGTGCCAGCAGCCACAGACTAGCGGGGGGGGGTAATGAGCAGTTCTTC. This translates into CASSHRLAGGGNEQFF.